This T cell receptor beta chain was obtained from a study of T cells expressing NK-cell markers (dated by TCRdb to the early 2020s). Describing the broader study: In sorted CD3+CD56+NKG2C+, CD3+CD56+NKG2C- and CD3+CD56-NKG2C+ T-cell subsets from roughly 8 donors, TCR beta-chain repertoires were profiled. Sequencing of the libraries produced 2 x 150 bp reads on Illumina HiSeq 2000/2500, MiSeq or NextSeq. All eight donors whose samples were sequenced were randomly selected healthy volunteers, three of them men and five women. Of the eight sequenced donors, seven were found to be HCMV-seropositive and one was found to be HCMV-seronegative.

For sequencing, an Illumina HiSeq 2000 was employed. TCR beta cDNA libraries were prepared using 5'RACE template switching, which introduced a universal primer site and unique molecular identifiers. Synthesis of cDNA was primed from the TCR beta constant segment and was followed by two consecutive PCR amplification steps. As for how the authors treated the data: MIGEC was used to demultiplex reads and group reads by UMI, and MiTCR was used to assemble and quantify clonotypes. To exclude erroneous sequences, only TCR cDNA sequences supported by at least two reads were retained. The tcR package was used for downstream repertoire analysis, and clonotypes were matched between fractions using CDR3 nucleotide sequence together with V segment. Antigen specificity was annotated against VDJdb with VDJmatch, allowing one amino acid substitution in CDR3. Reads reprocessed by TCRdb are summarized as one entry per CDR3 protein sequence, and DNA is absent. The authors' filters were not applied to this entry. The sample table on file contains roughly 150,000 distinct CDR3 sequences. Less than 20% of the sample is held by the ten biggest clonotypes.

Broad study findings and their caveats: Those dominant clonotypes were again the most abundant among CD3+CD56-NKG2C+ cells in a few donors, at about 28.3-65%. In 6 or 7 donors, the dominant CD3+CD56+NKG2C+ clonotypes ranked among the top 10 CD8+ clonotypes, making up roughly 1.0-7.5% of CD8+ T cells. Whether the expanded NKG2C-expressing T cell clones were specific for HCMV antigens was left unclear.

Taken from the germline V gene (reference sequence), the CDR1 and CDR2 loops are LGHDT and YNNKEL. The CDR3, from cysteine to phenylalanine, totals 16 residues. No coding sequence is recorded. HCMV serostatus was determined by detecting HCMV-specific IgG in serum with a commercial ELISA kit. Peripheral blood mononuclear cells were isolated from blood by Ficoll density gradient centrifugation. Note on this clonotype: No cognate antigen has been identified for it.

Here the chain combines TRBV3-1 and TRBJ2-1; TCRdb reports TRBD2, a call that lacks DNA to check it against. Material: blood T cells: a sorted CD56 or NKG2C T cell subset, CD4+ or CD8+ T cells, or bulk PBMC T cells (not recorded which). The TCR comes from a woman between 18 and 69 years old in good health. The CDR3 region reads CASSQGILAGTNEQFF.